A selection of T cell receptor beta chains follows, all from one sample in a study of T cell changes during pregnancy in multiple sclerosis. Libraries were prepared by immunoSEQ multiplex PCR; TCRdb keeps only in-frame clonotypes and omits some of them. The table includes about 80,000 clones, about 90% detected once. The sample consisted of peripheral blood, taken before pregnancy. The receptor set was obtained from a female donor with multiple sclerosis, enrolled in a pregnancy study. Each CDR3 is given with its conserved first and last residue. The D gene is left open where the match is weak. The size field is filled for only some rows; it gives once, few, many or a size class.

TRBJ1-1,TRBV5-1,-,14,-,CASSLAGGETEAFF,TGCGCCAGCAGCTTGGCCGGGGGGGAGACTGAAGCTTTCTTT
TRBJ2-4,TRBV28,TRBD2,17,-,CASSSIVLGGTMNIQYF,TGTGCCAGCAGTTCGATCGTGCTGGGAGGGACTATGAACATTCAGTACTTC
TRBJ2-1,TRBV5-6,-,15,-,CASSLASDYYNEQFF,TGTGCCAGCAGCTTGGCGTCGGACTATTACAATGAGCAGTTCTTC
TRBJ2-4,TRBV11-2,TRBD2,18,-,CASTGRGGRNLAKNIQYF,TGTGCCAGCACCGGGCGAGGCGGGAGGAATCTAGCCAAAAACATTCAGTACTTC
TRBJ1-3,TRBV18,-,17,-,CASSPQRRVISGNTIYF,TGTGCCAGCTCACCGCAAAGACGGGTTATCTCTGGAAACACCATATATTTT
TRBJ1-1,TRBV28,-,10,-,CASTTAEAFF,TGTGCCAGCACGACAGCTGAAGCTTTCTTT
TRBJ2-5,TRBV7-9,-,14,-,CASSLIAAQETQYF,TGTGCCAGCAGCTTAATAGCGGCCCAAGAGACCCAGTACTTC
TRBJ2-7,TRBV15,TRBD1,15,-,CATSRGDRAVGEQYF,TGTGCCACCAGCAGAGGGGACAGGGCGGTGGGGGAGCAGTACTTC
TRBJ1-3,TRBV29-1,TRBD1,16,-,CSVEDWTGGDGNTIYF,TGCAGCGTTGAAGATTGGACAGGGGGCGATGGAAACACCATATATTTT
TRBJ1-1,TRBV5-1,TRBD1,16,-,CASSLIQGPMNTEAFF,TGCGCCAGCAGCCTAATACAGGGGCCGATGAACACTGAAGCTTTCTTT
TRBJ1-5,TRBV19,TRBD1,14,-,CASIRTGSNQPQHF,TGTGCCAGTATCAGGACAGGGAGCAATCAGCCCCAGCATTTT
TRBJ1-1,TRBV18,-,17,-,CASSIRIRSESSGEAFF,TGTGCCAGCTCAATCCGCATACGCTCGGAATCCTCGGGTGAAGCTTTCTTT
TRBJ2-7,TRBV2,TRBD2,15,-,CASSSRTSGRYEQYF,TGTGCCAGCAGCTCCAGAACTAGCGGCCGCTACGAGCAGTACTTC
TRBJ1-1,TRBV28,TRBD1,18,-,CASSPLWTGAGVNTEAFF,TGTGCCAGCAGTCCACTATGGACAGGGGCGGGTGTGAACACTGAAGCTTTCTTT
TRBJ1-4,TRBV7-9,-,15,-,CASSSTRRVDEKLFF,TGTGCCAGCAGCTCCACCAGGAGGGTAGACGAAAAACTGTTTTTT
TRBJ2-7,TRBV6-1,TRBD1,13,-,CATRDRPGYEQYF,TGTGCCACCCGGGACAGACCAGGCTACGAGCAGTACTTC
TRBJ2-2,TRBV29-1,-,13,-,CSVADRPTGELFF,TGCAGCGTTGCCGACAGGCCGACCGGGGAGCTGTTTTTT
TRBJ2-7,TRBV7-6,-,14,-,CASTPGYESYEQYF,TGTGCCAGCACCCCAGGATACGAATCCTACGAGCAGTACTTC
TRBJ2-7,TRBV19,-,13,-,CASSRLAMNEQYF,TGTGCCAGTAGTAGGCTAGCGATGAACGAGCAGTACTTC
TRBJ2-1,TRBV5-4,TRBD2,15,-,CASSRAGETYNEQFF,TGTGCCAGCAGTAGAGCGGGGGAGACTTACAATGAGCAGTTCTTC
TRBJ2-7,TRBV10-3,-,18,-,CAISESSSTPGHFYEQYF,TGTGCCATCAGTGAGTCGTCCTCTACTCCGGGACACTTCTACGAGCAGTACTTC
TRBJ1-2,TRBV5-4,-,14,-,CASSPGGGNYGYTF,TGTGCCAGCAGCCCGGGGGGAGGGAACTATGGCTACACCTTC
TRBJ1-2,TRBV5-3,-,12,once,CARLPQVESYTF,TGTGCCAGACTACCTCAGGTCGAGAGCTACACCTTC
TRBJ2-7,TRBV7-9,-,16,-,CASRSGTGSSSYEQYF,TGTGCCAGCAGGTCCGGTACCGGGTCGTCGTCCTACGAGCAGTACTTC
TRBJ2-2,TRBV7-9,-,19,-,CASSSPRRGRTTNTGELFF,TGTGCCAGCAGCTCCCCCAGGAGGGGAAGGACAACGAACACCGGGGAGCTGTTTTTT
TRBJ2-7,TRBV29-1,TRBD2,14,-,CSVAGSGRSNEQYF,TGCAGCGTAGCTGGTAGCGGGAGGAGCAACGAGCAGTACTTC
TRBJ2-5,TRBV19,-,13,-,CASSIGQQETQYF,TGTGCCAGTAGTATAGGGCAGCAAGAGACCCAGTACTTC
TRBJ2-5,TRBV7-2,-,12,-,CASSLARETQYF,TGTGCCAGCAGCTTAGCGCGAGAGACCCAGTACTTC
TRBJ2-2,TRBV5-1,-,16,few,CASFPAGLTSTGELFF,TGCGCCAGCTTCCCTGCGGGTCTAACTTCCACCGGGGAGCTGTTTTTT
TRBJ2-5,TRBV25-1,TRBD2,14,-,CASRGAGGRETQYF,TGTGCCAGCAGAGGAGCGGGAGGCCGAGAGACCCAGTACTTC
TRBJ2-3,TRBV6-6,TRBD2,11,-,CASSGGGTQYF,TGTGCCAGCAGCGGGGGGGGCACGCAGTATTTT
TRBJ2-6,TRBV5-8,-,14,-,CASRAVSGANVLTF,TGTGCCAGCAGGGCCGTCTCTGGGGCCAACGTCCTGACTTTC
TRBJ2-7,TRBV7-9,-,15,-,CASSTGDSPSYEQYF,TGTGCCAGCAGTACCGGGGACTCGCCCTCCTACGAGCAGTACTTC
TRBJ2-1,TRBV14,-,20,-,CASSQIPRAGLSITYNEQFF,TGTGCCAGCAGCCAAATCCCAAGGGCGGGCCTGAGTATCACCTACAATGAGCAGTTCTTC
TRBJ1-4,TRBV19,-,14,-,CASSIVRRSEKLFF,TGTGCCAGTAGTATAGTTCGGAGAAGCGAAAAACTGTTTTTT
TRBJ2-5,TRBV7-9,-,14,-,CASSLLAAQETQYF,TGTGCCAGCAGCTTATTGGCAGCGCAAGAGACCCAGTACTTC
TRBJ2-3,TRBV5-1,TRBD2,16,few,CASNDWGGIGTDTQYF,TGCGCCAGCAACGATTGGGGGGGTATCGGCACAGATACGCAGTATTTT
TRBJ2-1,TRBV27,TRBD2,17,-,CASSTPRLAGGPNEQFF,TGTGCCAGCAGCACACCACGCCTAGCGGGAGGGCCCAATGAGCAGTTCTTC
TRBJ1-5,TRBV4-1,-,15,-,CASSQEGSGFQPQHF,TGCGCCAGCAGCCAAGAAGGCTCAGGGTTTCAGCCCCAGCATTTT
TRBJ1-5,TRBV6-5,-,14,-,CASRPTGFNQPQHF,TGTGCCAGCAGACCAACAGGGTTCAATCAGCCCCAGCATTTT
TRBJ2-3,TRBV7-9,TRBD2,16,-,CASSSWGLADTDTQYF,TGTGCCAGCAGCTCTTGGGGACTAGCGGACACAGATACGCAGTATTTT
TRBJ2-7,TRBV19,TRBD1,16,-,CASSIHRDRGLYEQYF,TGTGCCAGTAGTATCCACCGGGACAGGGGCCTCTACGAGCAGTACTTC
TRBJ2-1,TRBV5-8,-,16,-,CASSYLDSRSYNEQFF,TGTGCCAGCAGCTATCTAGATTCGCGGTCCTACAATGAGCAGTTCTTC
TRBJ1-3,TRBV5-1,-,14,-,CASRSGFSGNTIYF,TGCGCCAGCAGATCAGGGTTTTCTGGAAACACCATATATTTT
TRBJ1-1,TRBV2,-,15,-,CASSRADLMNTEAFF,TGTGCCAGCAGTAGAGCCGATCTCATGAACACTGAAGCTTTCTTT
TRBJ2-7,TRBV2,-,14,-,CASNRDYSSYEQYF,TGTGCCAGCAACAGGGATTACAGCTCCTACGAGCAGTACTTC
TRBJ1-2,TRBV6-1,-,13,-,CASSEGQNYGYTF,TGTGCCAGCAGTGAGGGACAAAACTATGGCTACACCTTC